Listed here are 20 T cell receptor beta chains from one sample, sequenced in a study of blood T cell repertoires in COVID-19. Sequencing used immunoSEQ multiplex PCR; TCRdb keeps in-frame clones, though not all of them. This repertoire shows approximately 500,000 clones, around 90% found once; its top ten account for 7.5% to 9%. Sequencing was performed on peripheral blood. The receptors come from a woman aged 45-65 years with COVID-19, enrolled during active disease.

V and J are TRBV7-3 and TRBJ2-5, with D possibly matching TRBD1 (6 bases). The germline V and J ends were trimmed by 1 base and 2 bases, with 11 bases remaining between them. Germline lookup yields CDR1 SGHTA and CDR2 FQGTGA. The CDR3 totals 15 residues. CDR3 residues: CASSLKGGGQETQYF. CDR3 sequence (DNA): TGTGCCAGCAGCTTAAAAGGGGGTGGGCAAGAGACCCAGTACTTC.

The rearrangement uses TRBV11-2 and TRBJ1-3; TRBD1 aligns across 7 bases. From germline, CDR1 is SGHAT and CDR2 FQNNGV. Trimming removed 5 bases from V and 0 bases from J; junction bases left unmatched: 4. The CDR3 totals 15 residues. The CDR3 DNA reads TGTGCCAGCAGCCCTGGGGACAGCTCTGGAAACACCATATATTTT. The encoded protein is CASSPGDSSGNTIYF.

The rearrangement joins TRBV3-1 (or the pseudogene TRBV3-2) to TRBJ2-2; perhaps TRBD2 as D (7 bases). The CDR3 length is 15 residues. The V end was cut by 1 base, the J end by 6 bases, with 12 bases between. Germline values: CDR1 LGHDT, CDR2 YNNKEL (reference sequence). The CDR3 nucleotides read TGTGCCAGCAGCCAAGCGAGGGGGGGCCCCGGGGAGCTGTTTTTT. Its translation is CASSQARGGPGELFF.

V usage is TRBV6-6 and J usage is TRBJ1-2, with TRBD1 matching over 7 bases. Germline V gene data show CDR1 as MNHNY and CDR2 as SVGAGI (reference sequence). The CDR3 has 15 residues. The trim removed 2 bases at V and 2 bases at J, leaving 5 bases unmatched. The CDR3 nucleotides read TGTGCCAGCAGTTACCCAACGACAGGGAACTATGGCTACACCTTC. This sequence encodes CASSYPTTGNYGYTF.

The chain employs TRBV12-3 or TRBV12-4 and TRBJ2-1; TRBD2 might be the D (6 bases). The CDR3 contains 13 residues. Deletions cut 1 base from V and 9 bases from J, with 10 bases between. The CDR3 nucleotides are TGTGCCAGCAGTTTAGGGAGGGTGAGTGAGCAGTTCTTC. Translating it yields CASSLGRVSEQFF.

The CDR3 bases are TGCGCCAGCAGCCAATGGCACAGCACGGATGGCTACACCTTC. Its translation is CASSQWHSTDGYTF. The chain links TRBV4-1 to TRBJ1-2, with D unresolved. Germline V lookup: CDR1 MGHRA, CDR2 YSYEKL. The CDR3 extends over 14 amino acids. V lost 2 bases, J lost 6 bases, and 13 bases lay in between.

V is TRBV9 and J is TRBJ2-7; TRBD2 might be the D (5 bases). Trimming shortened V by 4 bases and J by 6 bases, and 17 bases separated the two germline ends. The CDR3 runs to 14 residues. Per germline, CDR1 SGDLS and CDR2 YYNGEE. As DNA, the CDR3 is TGTGCCAGCAGCCCTAAGGGAACCCGGGGCGAGCAGTACTTC. This encodes CASSPKGTRGEQYF. Filled out from reference TRBV9 and TRBJ2-7, the complete variable domain reads DSGVTQTPKHLITATGQRVTLRCSPRSGDLSVYWYQQSLDQGLQFLIQYYNGEERAKGNILERFSAQQFPDLHSELNLSSLELGDSALYFCASSPKGTRGEQYFGPGTRLTVT.

The chain is built from TRBV27 and TRBJ1-2; 9 bases are a match to TRBD1. Germline V CDR1 and CDR2: MNHEY, SMNVEV (reference sequence). The CDR3 loop spans 15 amino acids. The V segment lost 1 base and the J segment 7 bases; nucleotides outside the gene matches: 7. CDR3 in amino acids: CASSLLGTGLSGYTF. The CDR3 region has the DNA TGTGCCAGCAGTTTATTAGGGACAGGGCTGAGTGGCTACACCTTC.

V usage is TRBV11-1 and J usage is TRBJ2-7; a weak D match, TRBD1 (5 bases). Between the trimmed V and J ends, which lost 2 bases and 6 bases, there was a span of 11 bases. Per germline, CDR1 SGHAT and CDR2 FQDESV (reference sequence). This CDR3 comprises 13 residues. The CDR3 region is CASSLRQKSEQYF. The CDR3 region has the DNA TGTGCCAGCAGCTTAAGACAGAAGAGCGAGCAGTACTTC.

The chain is built from TRBV4-1 and TRBJ2-5; D may be TRBD2 (6 bases). V was clipped by 2 bases and J by 5 bases, with 9 bases between them. Germline CDR1 and CDR2: MGHRA and YSYEKL. The CDR3 spans 13 residues. The CDR3 nucleotides read TGCGCCAGCAGCCAATCGGCGGGGGAGACCCAGTACTTC. Translation gives CASSQSAGETQYF.

Comment on this clone: A read error may be the cause here, since a much bigger clone is one base away. The V gene is TRBV11-3, the J gene TRBJ1-1; 9 bases match TRBD1. This CDR3 has 13 residues. CDR1 and CDR2 from the germline V gene are SGHNT and YENEEA. V lost 6 bases and J lost 3; bases outside the gene matches: 2. The CDR3 DNA reads TGTGCCAGCAGTTGGGACAGGGACACTGAAGCTTTCTTT. Its translation is CASSWDRDTEAFF.

The V call is TRBV5-5, the J call TRBJ1-2; TRBD1 aligns across 8 bases. The V and J ends lost 4 bases and 0 bases, in that order; junction bases with no gene match: 5. Germline loops: CDR1 SGHKS, CDR2 YYEKEE (reference sequence). The CDR3 spans 15 residues. The CDR3 DNA is TGTGCCAGCAGCCTGGACAGGGCCCCTAACTATGGCTACACCTTC. Its translation: CASSLDRAPNYGYTF.

The chain uses TRBV6-5 and TRBJ2-1; 9 bases fit TRBD1. This CDR3 spans 15 amino acids. Germline V gene lookup returns CDR1 MNHEY and CDR2 SVGAGI. V was pared by 6 bases and J by 5 bases, with 8 bases of the junction left unmatched. DNA for the CDR3: TGTGCCAGCAGCGACCGGGACAGGGTGAACAATGAGCAGTTCTTC. Amino acid sequence: CASSDRDRVNNEQFF.

This clone has a single count. V and J are TRBV28 and TRBJ2-7; D gene uncertain. The V end lost 4 bases, the J end lost 2 bases, and 9 bases lay between the germline ends. Germline CDR1 reads MDHEN; CDR2 reads SYDVKM. The CDR3 is 13 amino acids. CDR3 DNA sequence: TGTGCCAGCAGTTCGACACTGCCCTACGAGCAGTACTTC. As protein: CASSSTLPYEQYF.

The chain has TRBV19 and TRBJ1-1; D is possibly TRBD1 (6 bases). The germline CDR1 and CDR2 sequences are LNHDA and SQIVND (reference sequence). The CDR3 consists of 14 residues. The germline V and J ends were trimmed by 6 bases and 1 base, with 12 bases remaining between them. The CDR3 reads CASREHRENTEAFF. Here the CDR3 DNA reads TGTGCCAGTAGGGAGCACAGGGAGAACACTGAAGCTTTCTTT. The full variable domain, with the rest looked up from reference TRBV19 and TRBJ1-1, is DGGITQSPKYLFRKEGQNVTLSCEQNLNHDAMYWYRQDPGQGLRLIYYSQIVNDFQKGDIAEGYSVSREKKESFPLTVTSAQKNPTAFYLCASREHRENTEAFFGQGTRLTVV.

The DNA of the CDR3 is TGTGCCAGCAGCCAAGCAACGAGGACTGAAGCTTTCTTT. Residues: CASSQATRTEAFF. This rearrangement joins TRBV3-1 (or the pseudogene TRBV3-2) to TRBJ1-1; unclear D gene. The CDR3 consists of 13 residues. Germline-derived CDR1 and CDR2 are LGHDT and YNNKEL (reference sequence). V lost 1 base to trimming and J lost 5 bases, with 8 bases between them.

The chain combines TRBV19 with TRBJ2-4; the match to TRBD1 covers 8 bases. The trim removed 4 bases at V and 7 bases at J, leaving 12 bases unmatched. Germline V CDR1 and CDR2: LNHDA, SQIVND (reference sequence). The CDR3 is 16 residues long. The CDR3 sequence: CASSTRDRSLKNIQYF. Here the CDR3 DNA reads TGTGCCAGTAGTACCCGGGACAGGAGCCTTAAGAACATTCAGTACTTC.

The rearrangement links TRBV7-2 to TRBJ1-6; D unclear. The length of the CDR3 is 18 residues. Germline values: CDR1 SGHTA, CDR2 FQGNSA. Trimming shortened V by 5 bases and J by 0 bases, and 17 bases separated the two germline ends. Here the CDR3 DNA reads TGTGCCAGCAGCCCCTGGTCGGGGTCCCCCTCCTATAATTCACCCCTCCACTTT. This translates into CASSPWSGSPSYNSPLHF.

J is TRBJ1-4 and V is TRBV4-1; a possible D gene is TRBD1 (6 bases). The CDR3 runs to 15 residues. Deletions cut 2 bases from V and 8 bases from J, with 15 bases between. Germline V gene data show CDR1 as MGHRA and CDR2 as YSYEKL. DNA of the CDR3: TGCGCCAGCAGCCAACTCGGGGGGGCGCGGGAAAAACTGTTTTTT. Encoded protein: CASSQLGGAREKLFF.

This clone was counted between two and nine times. V gene TRBV7-9 combines with J gene TRBJ1-6; tentatively, D is TRBD1 (6 bases). From germline, CDR1 is SEHNR and CDR2 FQNEAQ (reference sequence). The CDR3 is 14 residues long. V was clipped by 4 bases and J by 8 bases, with 12 bases between them. CDR3 nucleotide sequence: TGTGCCAGCAGCTCAGGGACACTATATTCACCCCTCCACTTT. Translating it yields CASSSGTLYSPLHF.